The 8 T cell receptor beta chains listed next were all sequenced from one sample in a study of cytomegalovirus exposure and HLA in healthy donors. Clones were sequenced by immunoSEQ multiplex PCR, and TCRdb holds only the in-frame ones, with some missing. Seen here are about 150,000 clones, about 86% observed once, and the top ten hold under 25%. Sequenced sample: PBMCs. The receptors stem from a young man in good health and CMV-seropositive.

V and J are TRBV7-8 and TRBJ2-5; tentatively, D is TRBD2 (6 bases). Looked up from germline, CDR1 is SGHVS and CDR2 is FQNEAQ. The V end was cut by 1 base, the J end by 5 bases, with 20 bases between. This CDR3 has 17 residues. The CDR3 DNA sequence: TGTGCCAGCAGCTTAGTTTGGGCTACGGGAGTAGGGGAGACCCAGTACTTC. The encoded protein is CASSLVWATGVGETQYF.

The chain combines TRBV27 with TRBJ2-3, with D tentatively TRBD2 (5 bases). Germline CDR1 reads MNHEY; CDR2 reads SMNVEV (reference sequence). This CDR3 spans 16 amino acids. Trimming left V 7 bases short and J 2 bases short, with 19 bases between. As DNA, the CDR3 is TGTGCCAGCATCCGCCGGGGAGTTTCGGTCACAGATACGCAGTATTTT. Its translation: CASIRRGVSVTDTQYF.

The chain couples TRBV7-9 to TRBJ2-1; D ambiguous. V was trimmed by 5 bases and J by 8 bases, leaving 10 bases between them. The CDR3 totals 12 residues. Germline V lookup: CDR1 SEHNR, CDR2 FQNEAQ (reference sequence). The CDR3 spells CASSRLFHEQFF. The CDR3 DNA is TGTGCCAGCAGCCGACTTTTTCATGAGCAGTTCTTC.

The chain employs TRBV23-1 and TRBJ2-6; tentative D call: TRBD1 (6 bases). TRBV23-1 is marked as an open reading frame, function uncertain. The CDR3 spans 19 residues. Trimming took off 0 bases at V and 4 bases at J, with 19 bases between the two ends. The CDR3 DNA reads TGCGCCAGCAGTCAATCGTGTCCGGGCAGGGGATTCGGGGCCAACGTCCTGACTTTC. Its translation: CASSQSCPGRGFGANVLTF.

The chain recombines TRBV13 with TRBJ2-3; the match to TRBD2 covers 7 bases. Germline V CDR1 and CDR2: PRHDT, FYEKMQ (reference sequence). The CDR3 runs to 13 residues. Trimming removed 5 bases from V and 11 bases from J; junction bases left unmatched: 10. The CDR3 DNA reads TGTGCCAGCAGCCCATCGTGGGGGGGGGAGCAGTATTTT. Amino acid sequence: CASSPSWGGEQYF.

The chain has TRBV4-3 and TRBJ1-4; D not certain. This CDR3 has 14 residues. CDR1 and CDR2 from the germline V gene are LGHNA and YSLEER. Trimming removed 0 bases from V and 8 bases from J, with 10 bases in between. Here the CDR3 DNA reads TGCGCCAGCAGCCAAGAAGTACGAGGAGAAAAACTGTTTTTT. The encoded protein is CASSQEVRGEKLFF.

The chain couples TRBV5-1 to TRBJ2-1; 12 positions agree with TRBD2. CDR3 length: 16 amino acids. CDR1 is SGHRS and CDR2 is YFSETQ in the germline V gene. V lost 1 base to trimming and J lost 7 bases; unmatched junction nucleotides: 6. The CDR3 protein is CASSLLAGGFRNEQFF. The DNA of the CDR3 is TGCGCCAGCAGCTTGCTAGCGGGAGGGTTTCGGAATGAGCAGTTCTTC.

The chain uses TRBV5-6 and TRBJ1-2, with D uncertain. In germline, CDR1 is SGHDT, CDR2 YYEEEE. Trimming left V 7 bases short and J 4 bases short, with 20 bases between. The CDR3 covers 15 residues. The CDR3: CASGPSAVTFYGYTF. CDR3 bases: TGTGCCAGCGGTCCTTCAGCGGTTACCTTCTATGGCTACACCTTC.